The 31 T cell receptor beta chains reported below all come from one sample, sequenced in a study of T cells in Graves' hyperthyroidism and ophthalmopathy. Amplification targeted TCR beta CDR3 regions from RNA transcripts. HTBI primers were the set used in a first-round RT-PCR of the TCR CDR3. TCRdb passed the multiplex PCR reads through MiXCR, listing each CDR3 protein once. The data hold approximately 400,000 distinct CDR3 sequences, with approximately 13% observed a single time. Sequenced sample: blood. These receptors originate from an older woman with Graves' hyperthyroidism.

Of note for this clonotype: This may be a read error, as it is one base from a much larger clone. The chain's CDR3 is CSARDRYAEQYF. The DNA of the CDR3 is TGCAGTGCTAGAGATCGGTACGCGGAGCAGTACTTC. The chain uses TRBV20-1 and TRBJ2-7; D not certain. Trimming stripped 0 bases from V and 7 bases from J, with 10 bases between. Germline lookup yields CDR1 DFQATT and CDR2 SNEGSKA (reference sequence). The CDR3 loop spans 12 amino acids.

This clonotype was observed a few times. The chain has TRBV27 and TRBJ2-2, with a weak D call TRBD2 (7 bases). Germline V gene data show CDR1 as MNHEY and CDR2 as SMNVEV (reference sequence). V was pared by 9 bases and J by 1 base, with 15 bases between. This CDR3 has 15 residues. CDR3 bases: TGTGCCAGTGGGTGGAGGGGGGGGAACACCGGGGAGCTGTTTTTT. The encoded protein is CASGWRGGNTGELFF.

This clonotype was seen many times. V is TRBV20-1 and J is TRBJ2-1; perhaps TRBD1 as D (6 bases). The CDR3 extends over 11 amino acids. V lost 0 bases and J 14 bases, leaving 11 bases between the germline ends. Germline V gene lookup returns CDR1 DFQATT and CDR2 SNEGSKA (reference sequence). CDR3 amino acids: CSARDRGREFF. CDR3 nucleotides: TGCAGTGCTAGAGATAGGGGGAGAGAGTTCTTC.

In this sample, this clonotype turned up many times. The CDR3 spells CAWSVLPGQLNTEAFF. For the CDR3, the DNA is TGTGCCTGGAGTGTACTACCCGGACAGTTGAACACTGAAGCTTTCTTT. The gene calls are TRBV30 and TRBJ1-1; a possible D gene is TRBD1 (6 bases). From germline, CDR1 is GTSNPN and CDR2 SVGIG (reference sequence). The V and J ends lost 0 bases and 0 bases respectively, with 14 bases between them. The CDR3 consists of 16 residues.

In its sample, this clonotype was seen many times. The chain couples TRBV15 to TRBJ2-7, with D possibly matching TRBD2 (5 bases). The CDR3 runs 13 residues. Trimming pared 5 bases from V and 6 bases from J, leaving 14 bases between. CDR1 is LNHNV, CDR2 YYDKDF, per germline (reference sequence). The CDR3 spells CATSGGVHLEQYF. The DNA for the CDR3 is TGTGCCACCAGCGGAGGAGTCCATCTCGAGCAGTACTTC.

The sample holds many counts of this clonotype. The chain is built from TRBV7-3 and TRBJ2-1; 12 positions match TRBD2. The CDR3 has 17 amino acids. Germline V gives CDR1 SGHTA, CDR2 FQGTGA. V trimming: 5 bases; J trimming: 1 base; junction bases outside the gene matches: 6. DNA for the CDR3: TGTGCCAGCAGCCCTAGCGGGAGGGCCGGTTCCTACAATGAGCAGTTCTTC. This gives the protein CASSPSGRAGSYNEQFF.

As DNA, the CDR3 is TGTGCCAGTAGTATTACATGGGACGGCTCCTACGAGCAGTACTTC. It specifies CASSITWDGSYEQYF. J is TRBJ2-7 and V is TRBV19; tentatively, D is TRBD1 or TRBD2 (5 bases each). Trimming cost V 3 bases and J 0 bases, with 12 bases left between them. This CDR3 has 15 amino acids. Germline-derived CDR1 and CDR2 are LNHDA and SQIVND (reference sequence).

The chain is built from TRBV10-3 and TRBJ1-1, with D perhaps matching TRBD1 (6 bases). This CDR3 contains 14 residues. V was shortened by 7 bases and J by 3 bases, with 15 bases between the two germline ends. CDR1 is ENHRY, CDR2 SYGVKD, per germline. The CDR3 is CAIKGGAKDTEAFF. The CDR3 DNA reads TGTGCCATCAAAGGGGGGGCTAAGGACACTGAAGCTTTCTTT.

This clonotype was picked up many times. The chain has TRBV20-1 and TRBJ1-1, with TRBD1 identical over 7 bases. In germline, CDR1 is DFQATT, CDR2 SNEGSKA (reference sequence). Trimming removed 3 bases from V and 0 bases from J; junction bases left unmatched: 1. CDR3 length equals 13 residues. The CDR3 DNA is TGCAGTGCTAGGGGACAGATGAACACTGAAGCTTTCTTT. This codes for CSARGQMNTEAFF.

This clonotype occurred a few times. This chain connects TRBV6-1 to TRBJ2-3; 7 nucleotides agree with TRBD2. This CDR3 has 15 amino acids. Germline assignment: CDR1 MNHNS and CDR2 SASEGT. The trim removed 3 bases at V and 2 bases at J, leaving 5 bases unmatched. In DNA, the CDR3 is TGTGCCAGCAGTGATAGCGGGCCTGACACAGATACGCAGTATTTT. As protein: CASSDSGPDTDTQYF.

The sample holds many counts of this clonotype. Written as DNA, the CDR3 is TGTGCCAGCAGCCCCCGGACTATTTACAATGAGCAGTTCTTC. Encoded protein: CASSPRTIYNEQFF. The V gene is TRBV11-2, the J gene TRBJ2-1; D perhaps matches TRBD2 (6 bases). This CDR3 is built from 14 residues. CDR1 SGHAT and CDR2 FQNNGV come from the germline V gene. Trimming took off 5 bases at V and 4 bases at J, with 12 bases between the two ends.

The chain is built from TRBV30 and TRBJ1-2; D is ambiguous. This CDR3 is built from 12 residues. Trimming cost V 3 bases and J 0 bases, with 5 bases left between them. CDR1 and CDR2 from the germline V gene are GTSNPN and SVGIG (reference sequence). The CDR3 DNA is TGTGCCTGGAGCGTCTCTAACTATGGCTACACCTTC. Protein sequence: CAWSVSNYGYTF.

This clonotype was seen repeatedly, ten times or more. In DNA form, the CDR3 reads TGCAGTGCTCGGACCGGGAATGATCGGGGGAACACTGAAGCTTTCTTT. It encodes CSARTGNDRGNTEAFF. V and J are TRBV20-1 and TRBJ1-1, with D uncertain. V gave up 5 bases and J gave up 1 base, with 20 bases separating them. Germline values: CDR1 DFQATT, CDR2 SNEGSKA (reference sequence). The CDR3 totals 16 residues.

This clonotype was detected many times. The chain carries TRBV11-2 and TRBJ1-2; 9 positions match TRBD1. The germline gives CDR1 SGHAT, CDR2 FQNNGV. The V gene end was trimmed by 5 bases and the J gene end by 5 bases; junction bases not matched to a gene: 9. The CDR3 is made up of 15 amino acids. The CDR3 spells CASSLAHRGRYGYTF. The CDR3 region has the DNA TGTGCCAGCAGCCTCGCCCACAGGGGGCGGTATGGCTACACCTTC.

This clonotype occurred a few times. The rearrangement uses TRBV5-1 and TRBJ2-1; D is possibly TRBD2 (6 bases). This CDR3 comprises 12 residues. Trimming took 4 bases from V and 12 from J, leaving 14 bases between them. CDR1 is SGHRS and CDR2 is YFSETQ in the germline V gene. In nucleotides, the CDR3 is TGCGCCAGCAGCACCCCGCCCGGGGGGCAGTTCTTC. Translated: CASSTPPGGQFF. Full variable domain (outside the CDR3, taken from reference TRBV5-1 and TRBJ2-1): KAGVTQTPRYLIKTRGQQVTLSCSPISGHRSVSWYQQTPGQGLQFLFEYFSETQRNKGNFPGRFSGRQFSNSRSEMNVSTLELGDSALYLCASSTPPGGQFFGPGTRLTVL.

This clonotype was counted ten times or more. CDR3 loop: CASSLERGASYEQYF. As DNA, the CDR3 is TGTGCCAGCAGTTTGGAGCGGGGAGCGTCTTACGAGCAGTACTTC. The J gene is TRBJ2-7, the V gene TRBV12-3 or TRBV12-4; 7 bases match TRBD2. This CDR3 spans 15 amino acids. J gave up 4 bases and V 3 bases, and 9 bases lay outside the gene matches.

This clonotype was picked up many times. The CDR3 DNA sequence: TGTGCCAGCAGCGAGGACAGGAGCTCCTACAATGAGCAGTTCTTC. This sequence encodes CASSEDRSSYNEQFF. The rearrangement joins TRBV11-3 to TRBJ2-1, with 7 positions matching TRBD1. The CDR3 has 15 residues. V lost 5 bases, J lost 0 bases, and 4 bases stayed unmatched. In germline, CDR1 is SGHNT, CDR2 YENEEA.

This clonotype was detected many times. The CDR3 coding sequence is TGCGCCAGCACTCCGGAGAACACCGGGGAGCTGTTTTTT. This codes for CASTPENTGELFF. The chain combines TRBV5-1 with TRBJ2-2, with D unresolved. Germline CDR1 is SGHRS and CDR2 is YFSETQ. This CDR3 has 13 amino acids. V lost 6 bases and J 1 base, leaving 7 bases between the germline ends. Complete variable domain (other parts from reference TRBV5-1 and TRBJ2-2): KAGVTQTPRYLIKTRGQQVTLSCSPISGHRSVSWYQQTPGQGLQFLFEYFSETQRNKGNFPGRFSGRQFSNSRSEMNVSTLELGDSALYLCASTPENTGELFFGEGSRLTVL.

This clonotype was seen more than once but under ten times. CDR3 in amino acids: CASSIGTARLYNSPLHF. DNA for the CDR3: TGTGCCAGTAGTATCGGGACAGCCCGGTTGTATAATTCACCCCTCCACTTT. The V and J genes are TRBV19 and TRBJ1-6; 7 positions match TRBD1. V trimming: 3 bases; J trimming: 4 bases; junction bases outside the gene matches: 9. There are 17 residues in the CDR3. Germline V gene lookup returns CDR1 LNHDA and CDR2 SQIVND (reference sequence).

In this sample, this clonotype turned up a few times. This may be a read error: a much more frequent sequence differs by one nucleotide. The chain has TRBV11-2 and TRBJ1-1; 9 positions agree with TRBD1. Germline CDR1 is SGHAT and CDR2 is FQNNGV. The CDR3 loop spans 15 amino acids. The CDR3 DNA follows: TGTGCCAGCAGCCAGGGACAGGGATTGAACATTGAAGCTTTCTTT. This translates into CASSQGQGLNIEAFF.

The rearrangement links TRBV15 to TRBJ2-5; D is uncertain. The ends were cut back, 0 bases at V and 2 bases at J, with 10 bases in the middle. CDR3 length equals 15 residues. Germline loops: CDR1 LNHNV, CDR2 YYDKDF (reference sequence). The CDR3 protein is CATSRDLGIQETQYF. CDR3 DNA: TGTGCCACCAGCAGAGATCTAGGGATACAAGAGACCCAGTACTTC.

This clonotype was found many times. V and J are TRBV3-1 and TRBJ2-5; a possible D gene is TRBD2 (6 bases). The V and J ends lost 0 bases and 7 bases respectively, with 12 bases between them. The CDR3 consists of 14 residues. The germline CDR1 and CDR2 sequences are LGHDT and YNNKEL (reference sequence). CDR3 bases: TGTGCCAGCAGCCAAGATAGGACTACGAGGACCCAGTACTTC. Protein sequence: CASSQDRTTRTQYF.

CDR3 in amino acids: CASSLRRGPYNEQFF. Written as DNA, the CDR3 is TGTGCCAGCAGTTTAAGGCGGGGCCCCTACAATGAGCAGTTCTTC. This chain uses TRBV12-3 or TRBV12-4 with TRBJ2-1; D possibly corresponds to TRBD2 (6 bases). This CDR3 region has 15 residues. Trimming left V 2 bases short and J 2 bases short, with 10 bases between.

J is TRBJ2-1 and V is TRBV3-1; 11 bases are a match to TRBD2. After removal of 6 bases from V and 3 bases from J, the junction contained 1 base not matched to a gene. The CDR3 totals 14 residues. Germline CDR1 is LGHDT and CDR2 is YNNKEL (reference sequence). CDR3 region: CASRGLAVYNEQFF. CDR3 DNA: TGTGCCAGCAGGGGACTAGCGGTCTACAATGAGCAGTTCTTC.

The rearrangement uses TRBV5-1 and TRBJ1-2, with D maybe TRBD1 (5 bases). V was clipped by 4 bases and J by 3 bases, with 13 bases between them. The length of the CDR3 is 14 residues. Looked up from germline, CDR1 is SGHRS and CDR2 is YFSETQ. Here the CDR3 DNA reads TGCGCCAGCAGCCCGGGACCCAGGGACTATGGCTACACCTTC. This sequence encodes CASSPGPRDYGYTF.

This clonotype has just a few counts. A junction end diverges from the germline sequence, so it may reflect a read error. The chain is built from TRBV20-1 and TRBJ1-3, with a possible D match to TRBD1 (6 bases). In germline, CDR1 is DFQATT, CDR2 SNEGSKA (reference sequence). The CDR3 consists of 15 residues. CDR3 region: CSARHTGTPGSTIYF. CDR3 in DNA: TGCAGTGCCCGTCACACCGGGACACCTGGAAGCACCATATATTTT.

This clonotype was found many times. The V call is TRBV2, the J call TRBJ2-5, with D tentatively TRBD2 (6 bases). V was cut by 2 bases and J by 7 bases, with 17 bases left in between. CDR1 and CDR2 (germline): SNHLY, FYNNEI. The CDR3 contains 15 residues. The CDR3: CASSERRDPRGTQYF. The CDR3 nucleotides are TGTGCCAGCAGTGAAAGGCGGGACCCACGGGGGACCCAGTACTTC.

This clonotype was observed at least ten times. This chain joins TRBV6-1 and TRBJ1-1; 8 positions agree with TRBD1. The CDR3 runs 13 residues. Germline assignment: CDR1 MNHNS and CDR2 SASEGT. The ends lost 5 bases at V and 10 bases at J; junction bases unmatched: 9. The CDR3 loop is CASSSQQGGSAFF. The CDR3 DNA reads TGTGCCAGCAGTTCCCAACAGGGGGGTTCAGCTTTCTTT.

The rearrangement joins TRBV12-3 or TRBV12-4 to TRBJ2-2; TRBD2 matches 14 bases. The CDR3 has 19 residues. V shed 4 bases and J 7 bases; nucleotides not matched to a gene: 14. As DNA, the CDR3 is TGTGCCAGCAGTTCCCCTGGGGGACTAGCGGGAGAACAGGTCGGGGAGCTGTTTTTT. Its protein product is CASSSPGGLAGEQVGELFF.

This clonotype was seen more than once but under ten times. The rearrangement links TRBV18 to TRBJ2-1; possible D gene TRBD2, 10 bases. The CDR3 has 20 residues. Trimming removed 4 bases from V and 6 bases from J, with 31 bases in between. From germline, CDR1 is KGHSH and CDR2 LQKENI. CDR3 protein: CASSRRTGGPASGSPNEQFF. The CDR3 DNA sequence: TGTGCCAGCTCACGACGCACAGGGGGCCCCGCTAGCGGGAGTCCCAATGAGCAGTTCTTC.

The J gene is TRBJ1-3, the V gene TRBV9; TRBD1 aligns across 7 bases. Germline CDR1 and CDR2: SGDLS and YYNGEE. This CDR3 region has 19 residues. J lost 0 bases, V lost 3 bases, and 15 bases had no gene match. The DNA for the CDR3 is TGTGCCAGCAGCGCCTCAGACAGGGACTCCCCTTACTCTGGAAACACCATATATTTT. This codes for CASSASDRDSPYSGNTIYF. Looking up the rest from reference TRBV9 and TRBJ1-3 gives the full variable domain: DSGVTQTPKHLITATGQRVTLRCSPRSGDLSVYWYQQSLDQGLQFLIQYYNGEERAKGNILERFSAQQFPDLHSELNLSSLELGDSALYFCASSASDRDSPYSGNTIYFGEGSWLTVV.